This entry features one T cell receptor (beta chain) sequence. Trimming removed 0 bases from V and 1 base from J, with 9 bases in between. In germline, CDR1 is LGHNA, CDR2 YNFKEQ. There are 15 residues in the CDR3. This sample was included in a study of blood T cell repertoires in COVID-19. Overall study context: Whether acute or convalescent, the COVID-19 samples came from the United States, Italy and Spain. Sources were T cells, B-cell-depleted T cells, or PBMCs; the material itself was cDNA or gDNA.

Per the authors' pipeline: Estimation of nucleated cell counts was performed using reference gene primer amplification. Sequencing used immunoSEQ multiplex PCR; TCRdb keeps in-frame clones, though not all of them. From that table come the V and J calls and clone size; the DNA was used to work out D and trimming. The table lists about 170,000 clones, roughly 86% of them singletons, with approximately 3.5% in the top ten. The J gene is TRBJ1-2, the V gene TRBV4-2; maybe TRBD1 (5 bases). The receptor comes from a man aged 70-80 years with acute or convalescent COVID-19. Sequenced: peripheral blood. This CDR3 is CASSQDDRDNYGYTF. In nucleotides, the CDR3 is TGTGCCAGCAGCCAAGACGACAGAGATAACTATGGCTACACCTTC.